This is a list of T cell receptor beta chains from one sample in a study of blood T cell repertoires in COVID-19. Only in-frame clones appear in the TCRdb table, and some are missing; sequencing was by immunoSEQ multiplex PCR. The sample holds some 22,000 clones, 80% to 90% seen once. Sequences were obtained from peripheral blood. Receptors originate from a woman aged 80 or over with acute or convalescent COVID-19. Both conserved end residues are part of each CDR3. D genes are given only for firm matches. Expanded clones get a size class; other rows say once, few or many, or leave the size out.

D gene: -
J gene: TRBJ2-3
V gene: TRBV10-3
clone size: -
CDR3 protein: CAISEVDQGGVNYF
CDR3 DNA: TGTGCCATCAGCGAGGTGGATCAAGGCGGGGTGAATTATTTT

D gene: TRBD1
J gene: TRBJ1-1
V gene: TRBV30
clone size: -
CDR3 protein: CAWAGQGAGEAFF
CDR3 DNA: TGTGCCTGGGCCGGACAGGGGGCTGGTGAAGCTTTCTTT

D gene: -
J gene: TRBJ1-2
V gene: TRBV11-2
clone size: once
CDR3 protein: CASSLFRQGPFTF
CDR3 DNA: TGTGCCAGCAGCTTATTTAGGCAGGGGCCCTTCACCTTC

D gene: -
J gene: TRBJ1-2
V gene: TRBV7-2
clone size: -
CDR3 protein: CASSSQGFKGYTF
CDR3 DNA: TGTGCCAGCAGTTCGCAGGGGTTTAAGGGCTACACCTTC

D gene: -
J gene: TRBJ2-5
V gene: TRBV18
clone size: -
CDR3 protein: CASSPNAGYETQYF
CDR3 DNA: TGTGCCAGCTCACCAAATGCAGGGTACGAGACCCAGTACTTC

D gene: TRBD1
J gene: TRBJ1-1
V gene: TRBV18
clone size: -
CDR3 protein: CASSLSTGRDTEAFF
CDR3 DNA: TGTGCCAGCTCACTTTCGACAGGGAGAGACACTGAAGCTTTCTTT

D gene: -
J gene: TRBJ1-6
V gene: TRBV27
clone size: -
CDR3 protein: CASRGEGSYNSPLHF
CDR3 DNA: TGTGCCAGCAGGGGGGAGGGCTCCTATAATTCACCCCTCCACTTT

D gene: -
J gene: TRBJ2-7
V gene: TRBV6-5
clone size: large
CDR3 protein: CASSYSNGQEQYF
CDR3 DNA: TGTGCCAGCAGTTACTCTAATGGGCAGGAACAGTACTTC

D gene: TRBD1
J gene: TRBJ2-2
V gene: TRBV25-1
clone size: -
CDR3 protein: CASSTTDRANTGELFF
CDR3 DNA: TGTGCCAGCAGTACCACCGACAGGGCGAACACCGGGGAGCTGTTTTTT

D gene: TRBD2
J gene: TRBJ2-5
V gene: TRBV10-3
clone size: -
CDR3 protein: CAISVSGGGETQYF
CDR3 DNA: TGTGCCATCAGTGTATCGGGGGGGGGAGAGACCCAGTACTTC

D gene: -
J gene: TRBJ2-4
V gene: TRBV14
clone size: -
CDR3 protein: CASSQDSMAGTKNIQYF
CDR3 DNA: TGTGCCAGCAGCCAAGACTCGATGGCAGGGACCAAAAACATTCAGTACTTC

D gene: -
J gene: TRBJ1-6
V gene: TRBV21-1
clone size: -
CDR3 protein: CASSARGNNSPLHF
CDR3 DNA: TGTGCCAGCAGCGCCCGGGGAAATAATTCACCCCTCCACTTT

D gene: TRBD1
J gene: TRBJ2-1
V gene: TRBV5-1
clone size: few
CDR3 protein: CASRGTGGNEQFF
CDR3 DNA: TGCGCCAGCAGGGGGACAGGGGGCAATGAGCAGTTCTTC

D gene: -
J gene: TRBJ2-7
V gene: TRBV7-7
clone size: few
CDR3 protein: CASSFDRVSSSYEQYF
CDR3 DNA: TGTGCTAGCAGCTTTGACCGGGTTTCCTCCTCCTACGAGCAGTACTTC

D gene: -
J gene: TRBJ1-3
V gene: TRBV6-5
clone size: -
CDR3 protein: CASDDGGPGNTIYF
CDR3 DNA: TGTGCCAGTGATGACGGCGGTCCTGGAAACACCATATATTTT

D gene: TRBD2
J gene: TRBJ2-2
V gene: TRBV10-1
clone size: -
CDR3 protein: CASSEGGLAGDSGELFF
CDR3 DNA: TGCGCCAGCAGTGAGGGGGGACTAGCGGGAGATTCCGGGGAGCTGTTTTTT

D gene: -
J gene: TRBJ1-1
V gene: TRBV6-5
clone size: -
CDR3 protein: CASSYSRTWRTEAFF
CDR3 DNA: TGTGCCAGCAGTTACTCACGGACCTGGAGGACTGAAGCTTTCTTT

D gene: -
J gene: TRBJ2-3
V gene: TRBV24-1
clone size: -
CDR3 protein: CATSDAPGRPGTDTQYF
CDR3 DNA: TGTGCCACCAGTGATGCCCCAGGGCGGCCGGGCACAGATACGCAGTATTTT

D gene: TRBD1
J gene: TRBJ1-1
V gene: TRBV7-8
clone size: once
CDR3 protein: CASSLSAGGTEAFF
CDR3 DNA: TGTGCCAGCAGCTTATCAGCAGGGGGGACTGAAGCTTTCTTT

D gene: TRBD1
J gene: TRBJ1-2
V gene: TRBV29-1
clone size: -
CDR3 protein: CSVGTGDDYGYTF
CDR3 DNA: TGCAGCGTTGGGACAGGGGACGACTATGGCTACACCTTC

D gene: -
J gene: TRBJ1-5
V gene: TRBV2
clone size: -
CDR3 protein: CASRALGLGNQPQHF
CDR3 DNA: TGTGCCAGCAGGGCTTTAGGACTGGGCAATCAGCCCCAGCATTTT

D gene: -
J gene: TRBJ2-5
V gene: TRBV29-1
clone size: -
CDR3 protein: CSVAAGSKETQYF
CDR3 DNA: TGCAGCGTTGCTGCAGGGTCAAAAGAGACCCAGTACTTC

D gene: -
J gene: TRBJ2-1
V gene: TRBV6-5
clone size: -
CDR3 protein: CASRPMRVEYNEQFF
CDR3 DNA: TGTGCCAGCAGGCCGATGAGGGTAGAGTACAATGAGCAGTTCTTC

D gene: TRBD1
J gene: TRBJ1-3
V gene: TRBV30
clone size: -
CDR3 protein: CAWSVRDRGIFGTIYF
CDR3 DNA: TGTGCCTGGAGTGTACGGGACAGGGGAATTTTTGGCACCATATATTTT

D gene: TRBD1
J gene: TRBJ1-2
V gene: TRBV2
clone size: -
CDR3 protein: CASRAGTGDYGYTF
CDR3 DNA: TGTGCCAGCAGGGCCGGGACAGGGGACTATGGCTACACCTTC

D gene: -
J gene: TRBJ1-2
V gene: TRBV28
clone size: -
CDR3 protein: CASSLGGGNYGYTF
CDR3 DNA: TGTGCCAGCAGTTTAGGGGGAGGTAACTATGGCTACACCTTC

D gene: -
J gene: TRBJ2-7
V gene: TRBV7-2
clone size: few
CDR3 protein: CASSSNPGLTQGEQYF
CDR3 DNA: TGTGCCAGCAGCTCAAACCCGGGACTAACGCAGGGGGAGCAGTACTTC

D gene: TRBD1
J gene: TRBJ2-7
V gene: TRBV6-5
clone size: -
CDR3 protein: CVSSPDRGITASQYF
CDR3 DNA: TGTGTCAGCAGTCCTGACAGGGGAATTACGGCCTCCCAGTACTTC

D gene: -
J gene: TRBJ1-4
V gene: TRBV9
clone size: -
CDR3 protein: CASSVDTKNEKLFF
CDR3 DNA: TGTGCCAGCAGCGTAGACACTAAGAATGAAAAACTGTTTTTT

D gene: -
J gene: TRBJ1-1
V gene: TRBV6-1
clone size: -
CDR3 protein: CASSEGGNTEAFF
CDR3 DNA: TGTGCCAGCAGTGAAGGAGGGAACACTGAAGCTTTCTTT

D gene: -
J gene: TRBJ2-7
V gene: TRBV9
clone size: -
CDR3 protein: CASSVAPGELGYEQYF
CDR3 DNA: TGTGCCAGCAGCGTAGCCCCAGGGGAACTGGGCTACGAGCAGTACTTC

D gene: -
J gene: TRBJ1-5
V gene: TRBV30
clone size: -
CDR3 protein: CAWSRQSNQPQHF
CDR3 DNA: TGTGCCTGGTCAAGACAGAGCAATCAGCCCCAGCATTTT

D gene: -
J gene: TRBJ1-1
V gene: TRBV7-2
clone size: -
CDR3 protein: CASSNDGSKSTEAFF
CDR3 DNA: TGTGCCAGCAGCAACGACGGGTCTAAGTCGACTGAAGCTTTCTTT

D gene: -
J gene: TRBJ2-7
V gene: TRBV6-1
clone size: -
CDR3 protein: CASSEGSRYEQYF
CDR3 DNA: TGTGCCAGCAGTGAAGGGAGTAGGTACGAGCAGTACTTC

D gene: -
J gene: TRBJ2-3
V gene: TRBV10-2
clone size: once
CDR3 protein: CASSRGKVDTQYF
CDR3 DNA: TGCGCCAGCTCGAGGGGGAAAGTAGATACGCAGTATTTT

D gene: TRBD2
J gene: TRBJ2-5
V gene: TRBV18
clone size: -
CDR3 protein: CASSLAGSWETQYF
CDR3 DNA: TGTGCCAGCTCACTAGCGGGGTCGTGGGAGACCCAGTACTTC

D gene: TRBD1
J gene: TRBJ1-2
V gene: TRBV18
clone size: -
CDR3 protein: CASSPPGQTLYGYTF
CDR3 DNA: TGTGCCAGCTCACCTCCGGGACAGACTCTTTATGGCTACACCTTC

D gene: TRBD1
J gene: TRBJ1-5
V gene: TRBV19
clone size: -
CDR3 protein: CASSIDLRQGSHQPQHF
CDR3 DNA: TGTGCCAGTAGTATAGATCTAAGACAGGGGAGTCATCAGCCCCAGCATTTT

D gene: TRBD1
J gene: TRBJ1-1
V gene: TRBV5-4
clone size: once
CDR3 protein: CASRTGGRTEAFF
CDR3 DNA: TGTGCCAGCAGGACAGGGGGCAGGACTGAAGCTTTCTTT

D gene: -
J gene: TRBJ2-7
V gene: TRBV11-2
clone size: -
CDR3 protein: CASSSTPGDYEQYF
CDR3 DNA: TGTGCCAGCAGCTCTACTCCCGGGGATTACGAGCAGTACTTC

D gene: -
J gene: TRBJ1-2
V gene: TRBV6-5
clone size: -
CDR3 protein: CASSLTIFTGYGYTF
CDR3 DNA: TGTGCCAGCAGCCTTACCATTTTCACGGGCTATGGCTACACCTTC

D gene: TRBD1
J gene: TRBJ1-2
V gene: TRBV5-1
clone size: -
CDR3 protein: CASSTFPGTGDGYTF
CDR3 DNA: TGCGCCAGCAGCACCTTCCCCGGGACAGGGGATGGCTACACCTTC